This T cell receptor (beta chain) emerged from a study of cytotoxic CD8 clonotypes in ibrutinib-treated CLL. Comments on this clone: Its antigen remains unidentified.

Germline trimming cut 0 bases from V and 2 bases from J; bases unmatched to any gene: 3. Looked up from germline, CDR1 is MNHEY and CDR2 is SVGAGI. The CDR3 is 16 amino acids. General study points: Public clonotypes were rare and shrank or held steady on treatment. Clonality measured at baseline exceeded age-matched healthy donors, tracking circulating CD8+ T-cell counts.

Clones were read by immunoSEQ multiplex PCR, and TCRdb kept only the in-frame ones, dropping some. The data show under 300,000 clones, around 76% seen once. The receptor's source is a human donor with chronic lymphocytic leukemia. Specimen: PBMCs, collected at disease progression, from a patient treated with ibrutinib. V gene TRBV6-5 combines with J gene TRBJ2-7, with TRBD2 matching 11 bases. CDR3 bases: TGTGCCAGCAGTTACTCGGCTAGCGGGGGGACCTACGAGCAGTACTTC. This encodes CASSYSASGGTYEQYF.